The 13 T cell receptor beta chains below were found in one sample sequenced in a study of cytomegalovirus exposure and HLA in healthy donors. PCR used 60 Vbeta primers and 13 Jbeta primers. Produced via immunoSEQ multiplex PCR; TCRdb's table is partial and in-frame only. Among some 140,000 clones listed, around 73% were seen once. Source material: PBMCs. The receptors were gathered from a woman in her forties in good health and CMV-seronegative.

The V and J genes are TRBV5-4 and TRBJ1-1, with a weak D call TRBD1 (5 bases). Germline CDR1 SGHNT, CDR2 YYREEE (reference sequence). The CDR3 has 14 residues. V gave up 2 bases and J gave up 0 bases, with 8 bases separating them. The CDR3 loop reads CASSFGGLNTEAFF. The CDR3 nucleotides are TGTGCCAGCAGCTTCGGGGGATTGAACACTGAAGCTTTCTTT.

This clone was seen only once. The chain links TRBV6-1 to TRBJ1-2; D uncertain. The CDR3 consists of 14 residues. V was pared by 5 bases and J by 1 base, with 11 bases between. Germline V gives CDR1 MNHNS, CDR2 SASEGT. In DNA form, the CDR3 reads TGTGCCAGCAGTCGAGAGGGCAGTAACTATGGCTACACCTTC. Protein: CASSREGSNYGYTF.

This chain joins TRBV7-8 and TRBJ2-7; 13 bases agree with TRBD2. Germline V gene lookup returns CDR1 SGHVS and CDR2 FQNEAQ. This CDR3 spans 16 amino acids. V lost 2 bases and J lost 2; bases outside the gene matches: 3. The CDR3 reads CASSLSGLAGTYEQYF. Here the CDR3 DNA reads TGTGCCAGCAGCTTATCGGGACTAGCGGGGACCTACGAGCAGTACTTC. Supplemented by reference TRBV7-8 and TRBJ2-7, the full variable domain reads GAGVSQSPRYKVAKRGQDVALRCDPISGHVSLFWYQQALGQGPEFLTYFQNEAQLDKSGLPSDRFFAERPEGSVSTLKIQRTQQEDSAVYLCASSLSGLAGTYEQYFGPGTRLTVT.

The chain is built from TRBV10-3 and TRBJ2-5, with 7 bases fitting TRBD2. The CDR3 is 13 residues long. Germline V gene data show CDR1 as ENHRY and CDR2 as SYGVKD. With V trimmed by 6 bases and J by 2 bases, 3 bases remained unmatched. The CDR3, as DNA: TGTGCCATCAGGGTGGGAGGGCAAGAGACCCAGTACTTC. This codes for CAIRVGGQETQYF.

The genes are TRBV20-1 and TRBJ1-2, with TRBD1 matching over 7 bases. Germline CDR1 DFQATT, CDR2 SNEGSKA (reference sequence). The CDR3 runs 11 residues. CDR3 DNA sequence: TGCAGCGGACAGGTATCCTATGGCTACACCTTC. It encodes CSGQVSYGYTF.

This clone was counted between two and nine times. The gene calls are TRBV4-2 and TRBJ1-4, with 7 bases fitting TRBD1. The CDR3 contains 16 residues. Trimming removed 0 bases from V and 5 bases from J; junction bases left unmatched: 6. In germline, CDR1 is LGHNA, CDR2 YNFKEQ. The chain's CDR3 is CASSQDRPGGNEKLFF. The CDR3 DNA sequence: TGTGCCAGCAGCCAAGATCGGCCAGGGGGGAATGAAAAACTGTTTTTT.

This chain connects TRBV6-6 to TRBJ1-5; D is unclear. Germline V gene sequence: CDR1 MNHNY, CDR2 SVGAGI (reference sequence). With 5 bases removed from V and 0 bases from J, the gap between germline ends came to 8 bases. The CDR3 runs to 14 residues. The CDR3 DNA follows: TGTGCCAGCAGTACGGGTAATAGCAATCAGCCCCAGCATTTT. Amino acid sequence: CASSTGNSNQPQHF.

The chain carries TRBV27 and TRBJ2-6, with 9 nucleotides matching TRBD1. The CDR3 sequence is 16 residues long. Germline lookup yields CDR1 MNHEY and CDR2 SMNVEV (reference sequence). With 2 bases clipped from V and 1 base from J, the junction kept 0 bases outside the gene matches. The CDR3, as DNA: TGTGCCAGCAGTTTAGGGACAGGGTCTGGGGCCAACGTCCTGACTTTC. Amino acid sequence: CASSLGTGSGANVLTF.

The chain has TRBV5-6 and TRBJ1-3; weak D call: TRBD1 (5 bases). This CDR3 spans 16 amino acids. The V gene lost 2 bases and the J gene lost 0 bases, with 12 bases spanning the gap. Per the germline V gene, CDR1 is SGHDT and CDR2 is YYEEEE. This chain's CDR3 is CASSFRDFVSGNTIYF. As DNA, the CDR3 is TGTGCCAGCAGCTTTCGGGACTTTGTCTCTGGAAACACCATATATTTT. The full variable domain, with the rest looked up from reference TRBV5-6 and TRBJ1-3, is DAGVTQSPTHLIKTRGQQVTLRCSPKSGHDTVSWYQQALGQGPQFIFQYYEEEERQRGNFPDRFSGHQFPNYSSELNVNALLLGDSALYLCASSFRDFVSGNTIYFGEGSWLTVV.

This chain connects TRBV19 to TRBJ1-6; D perhaps matches TRBD1 (5 bases). The CDR3 consists of 15 residues. Germline assignment: CDR1 LNHDA and CDR2 SQIVND (reference sequence). V shed 4 bases and J shed 8 bases, with 15 bases lying between them. The chain's CDR3 is CASSNGAGGDSPLHF. As DNA, the CDR3 is TGTGCCAGTAGTAATGGTGCCGGGGGGGATTCACCCCTCCACTTT.

This clone was seen only a few times. The V gene is TRBV7-2, the J gene TRBJ1-6; D might be TRBD1 (6 bases). Germline lookup yields CDR1 SGHTA and CDR2 FQGNSA. The CDR3 has 15 residues. Trimming stripped 5 bases from V and 11 bases from J, with 19 bases between. CDR3 protein: CASSPPWTDFPPLHF. As DNA, the CDR3 is TGTGCCAGCAGCCCGCCTTGGACAGATTTCCCACCCCTCCACTTT.

The chain carries TRBV7-8 and TRBJ1-6; 7 bases match TRBD1. Looked up from germline, CDR1 is SGHVS and CDR2 is FQNEAQ. CDR3 size: 16 residues. The V and J ends lost 5 bases and 6 bases, in that order; junction bases with no gene match: 10. CDR3 in DNA: TGTGCCAGCAGCGACTCCCTGGGACAGCGTAATTCACCCCTCCACTTT. As protein: CASSDSLGQRNSPLHF.

The gene calls are TRBV11-2 and TRBJ1-1; maybe TRBD1 (5 bases). CDR1 and CDR2 from the germline V gene are SGHAT and FQNNGV. The V end was cut by 1 base, the J end by 8 bases, with 11 bases between. The CDR3 loop spans 13 amino acids. Written as DNA, the CDR3 is TGTGCCAGCAGCTTAGGGGCACGGACAGAAGCTTTCTTT. Translated: CASSLGARTEAFF.